The next 14 T cell receptor beta chains were all read from a single sample in a study of T cells in Graves' hyperthyroidism and ophthalmopathy. RNA transcripts gave rise to amplified TCR beta CDR3 regions. A first-round RT-PCR of the TCR CDR3 used the HTBI primer set. TCRdb fed the multiplex PCR reads into MiXCR, producing one record per CDR3 protein. The profile shows approximately 590,000 distinct CDR3 sequences, about 43% of them singletons. What was sequenced was peripheral blood or thyroid tissue (not recorded which). These TCRs come from a woman aged 18-29 years with Graves' hyperthyroidism.

The chain recombines TRBV7-6 with TRBJ2-7; D is undetermined. The CDR3 covers 15 residues. The V gene's germline CDR1 is SGHVS and CDR2 FNYEAQ. Trimming shortened V by 5 bases and J by 5 bases, and 19 bases separated the two germline ends. The CDR3: CASSQAIGGSDEQYF. The CDR3 DNA is TGTGCCAGCAGCCAAGCGATTGGCGGTTCGGACGAGCAGTACTTC.

This clonotype was counted ten times or more. The chain combines TRBV19 with TRBJ1-6; D is uncertain. The CDR3 is 13 amino acids. Germline V gene lookup returns CDR1 LNHDA and CDR2 SQIVND (reference sequence). V was pared by 5 bases and J by 7 bases, with 9 bases between. The CDR3, as DNA: TGTGCCAGTAGTGGAAACCAGAATTCACCCCTCCACTTT. The encoded protein is CASSGNQNSPLHF.

V usage is TRBV29-1 and J usage is TRBJ1-4; 7 bases align to TRBD1. The germline CDR1 and CDR2 sequences are SQVTM and ANQGSEA. V lost 3 bases, J lost 3 bases, and 10 bases stayed unmatched. There are 16 residues in the CDR3. The CDR3 coding sequence is TGCAGCGTTGACCAACATACAGGGGCAGCTAATGAAAAACTGTTTTTT. It codes for CSVDQHTGAANEKLFF.

This clonotype has a handful of counts. The chain combines TRBV7-3 with TRBJ1-3; D is perhaps TRBD1 (5 bases). Germline assignment: CDR1 SGHTA and CDR2 FQGTGA. This CDR3 has 14 residues. Trimming cost V 5 bases and J 1 base, with 9 bases left between them. The CDR3 sequence: CASSQQVSGNTIYF. CDR3 sequence (DNA): TGTGCCAGCAGCCAACAGGTTTCTGGAAACACCATATATTTT.

The table lists this clonotype with many counts. The J gene is TRBJ1-6, the V gene TRBV5-1; perhaps TRBD1 as D (5 bases). CDR3 length: 14 residues. CDR1 SGHRS and CDR2 YFSETQ come from the germline V gene. Trimming took 2 bases from V and 9 from J, leaving 12 bases between them. The CDR3 region is CASSFQGQGSPLHF. As DNA, the CDR3 is TGCGCCAGCAGCTTTCAGGGCCAAGGTTCACCCCTCCACTTT.

The V and J genes are TRBV25-1 and TRBJ1-2; D is uncertain. The CDR3 sequence is 15 residues long. Trimming stripped 5 bases from V and 8 bases from J, with 21 bases between. The germline CDR1 and CDR2 sequences are MGHDK and SYGVNS. This CDR3 is CASSYMEGPRRGYTF. The CDR3 region has the DNA TGTGCCAGCAGTTACATGGAGGGCCCAAGACGGGGCTACACCTTC.

The chain is built from TRBV20-1 and TRBJ1-1; tentative D call: TRBD1 (6 bases). V lost 3 bases and J 2 bases, leaving 10 bases between the germline ends. The CDR3 totals 13 residues. Per the germline V gene, CDR1 is DFQATT and CDR2 is SNEGSKA (reference sequence). CDR3 loop: CSASNRANTEAFF. CDR3 DNA sequence: TGCAGTGCTAGTAACAGGGCCAACACTGAAGCTTTCTTT.

This clonotype has at least ten counts. V usage is TRBV15 and J usage is TRBJ1-1; perhaps TRBD1 as D (5 bases). This CDR3 region has 14 residues. The V gene's germline CDR1 is LNHNV and CDR2 YYDKDF (reference sequence). V lost 5 bases to trimming and J lost 5 bases, with 15 bases between them. As DNA, the CDR3 is TGTGCCACCAGCGTCCCAGGGAGGAGAACTGAAGCTTTCTTT. Translated: CATSVPGRRTEAFF.

The chain is built from TRBV10-3 and TRBJ1-6; D gene uncertain. This CDR3 spans 16 amino acids. Trimming removed 3 bases from V and 1 base from J, with 10 bases in between. Germline CDR1 reads ENHRY; CDR2 reads SYGVKD. DNA of the CDR3: TGTGCCATCAGTGATTTTTTAAGTTCCTATAATTCACCCCTCCACTTT. This sequence encodes CAISDFLSSYNSPLHF.

This chain links TRBV7-9 with TRBJ2-7, with 7 nucleotides matching TRBD2. The trim removed 5 bases at V and 0 bases at J, leaving 7 bases unmatched. The CDR3 covers 15 residues. In germline, CDR1 is SEHNR, CDR2 FQNEAQ (reference sequence). The CDR3, as DNA: TGTGCCAGCAGCCCGGGGGGTTCCAGCTCCTACGAGCAGTACTTC. This sequence encodes CASSPGGSSSYEQYF.

The chain combines TRBV29-1 with TRBJ2-7, with 7 bases identical to TRBD1. The CDR3 extends over 12 amino acids. The junction had 5 bases not matched to a gene; V was cut back by 6 bases and J by 3 bases. Per the germline V gene, CDR1 is SQVTM and CDR2 is ANQGSEA. The CDR3 sequence is CSVGGQDYEQYF. CDR3 sequence (DNA): TGCAGCGTAGGTGGACAGGACTACGAGCAGTACTTC.

The chain has TRBV25-1 and TRBJ1-2; maybe TRBD1 (5 bases). CDR1 and CDR2 (germline): MGHDK, SYGVNS. Trimming removed 5 bases from V and 0 bases from J, with 16 bases in between. There are 16 residues in the CDR3. The CDR3 nucleotides are TGTGCCAGCAGTCGCGACGGGGCAGCAGCTAACTATGGCTACACCTTC. This translates into CASSRDGAAANYGYTF.

V and J are TRBV12-3 or TRBV12-4 and TRBJ1-3; D gene uncertain. The length of the CDR3 is 18 residues. Between the trimmed V and J ends, which lost 4 bases and 0 bases, there was a span of 19 bases. The CDR3 DNA reads as TGTGCCAGCAGTTACTACTCGGGCGGACTACTCTCTGGAAACACCATATATTTT. This gives the protein CASSYYSGGLLSGNTIYF.

This clonotype was observed a few times. The chain has TRBV15 and TRBJ2-6, with 10 bases that match TRBD2. V shed 10 bases, J shed 1 base, and the junction held 10 bases outside the gene matches. Germline CDR1 reads LNHNV; CDR2 reads YYDKDF (reference sequence). The length of the CDR3 is 17 residues. The CDR3 bases are TGTGCCAGCAATCCCGGGACTAGCGCGTCTGGGGCCAACGTCCTGACTTTC. Its translation: CASNPGTSASGANVLTF.